The present entry profiles one TCR beta chain with its context. As yet, its antigen is unknown. These data come from a study of T cell responses to AZD1222 COVID-19 vaccine. Findings and limits, study-wide: Clonal diversity was possibly underestimated; the donors were predominantly white British and more often female.

Second doses at about 4 or about 12 weeks were pooled. Libraries were prepared by immunoSEQ multiplex PCR; TCRdb keeps only in-frame clonotypes and omits some of them. The sample lists about 270,000 clones; roughly 93% were seen once. The CDR3 has 13 residues. V lost 5 bases and J 4 bases, leaving 11 bases between the germline ends. The TCR was taken from an adult who received the AZD1222 COVID-19 vaccine. The sequencing used peripheral blood, collected 28 days after the second AZD1222 dose. The gene calls are TRBV12-3 or TRBV12-4 and TRBJ1-2; D remains ambiguous. This chain's CDR3 is CASSGRDGYGYTF. The CDR3 coding sequence is TGTGCCAGCAGTGGCCGGGATGGCTATGGCTACACCTTC.